This T cell receptor (beta chain) came from a study of OX40 agonist ivuxolimab in advanced cancers. Context from the whole study: Ivuxolimab was a fully human IgG2 agonistic monoclonal antibody targeting the costimulatory receptor OX40 (CD134). Among the roughly 50 dose-escalation patients, approximately 20 had hepatocellular carcinoma, 15 or so melanoma, 9 renal cell carcinoma and 9 head and neck cancer. Peripheral TCRbeta sequencing was intended to test whether TCR sequence diversity was altered and clonal T-cell expansion was caused by ivuxolimab. Prior anti-PD-1, anti-PD-L1 or anti-CTLA-4 therapy was permitted, and roughly two fifths of dose-escalation patients had received checkpoint inhibitors. In the dose-escalation cohort, more than 80% of patients were male, and the mean age was 60 years with a range of about 20 to 90. Intravenous ivuxolimab was administered to patients every 2 weeks at six dose levels: 0.01, 0.1, 0.3, 1.5, 3 and 10 mg/kg. The monotherapy dose-escalation portion (N of about 50 patients) of the phase I ivuxolimab trial is reported in the paper. Partial responses occurred in three dose-escalation patients: two with cutaneous melanoma and one with hepatocellular carcinoma. What the study reported, not specific to this receptor: In partial responders in the 0.1-3.0 mg/kg groups, normalized peripheral clonal expansion was found to be among the lowest, especially among CD8+ T cells. Low levels of normalized T-cell clonal expansion were also seen in some patients who did not respond. Clonal expansion of both CD4+ and CD8+ blood T cells was observed from baseline to week 6 at doses 0.1 to 3.0 mg/kg. On average, CD8+ T cells showed more expanded clones than CD4+ T cells after ivuxolimab. Which antigens the clonally expanded peripheral T cells were specific for was not determined.

For sequencing of the TCRbeta CDR3 region, genomic DNA was extracted from the sorted cells. The immunoSEQ Assay was used to sequence the TCRbeta CDR3 regions. Sourced from immuneACCESS, this table was stored by TCRdb with only in-frame sequences that have V and J called. A share of the clones is absent; for the studies checked, an unresolved V gene accounts for under half, and the remainder has no known explanation. For this sample there are roughly 40,000 clones; about nine tenths appear just once. In total, the top ten clones hold approximately 6% of the sample. V is pruned by 7 bases and J by 2 bases, leaving 2 bases of the junction without a gene match. Looking up the germline V gene (reference sequence) yields CDR1 GTSNPN and CDR2 SVGIG. There are 13 amino acids in the CDR3, from cysteine to phenylalanine inclusive. Only CDR3 DNA is held: 39 bases, read in frame from base 1. Comment on this clone: Its antigen is unknown. No much larger clone is present one base from it, and per-base qualities are unavailable.

The trial excluded patients who had a history of autoimmune disease or who were on systemic immunosuppression. Peripheral blood for TCR sequencing was collected from all dose cohorts at baseline, on cycle 4 day 1, and on cycle 7 day 1. The samples were taken from a phase I, first-in-human, multicenter, open-label dose-escalation trial of ivuxolimab. Adults with locally advanced or metastatic head and neck squamous cell, hepatocellular, melanoma or renal cell carcinoma were enrolled in the trial. Before TCR sequencing, CD4+ T cells and CD8+ T cells from peripheral blood were sorted into separate populations.

The TCR was taken from an adult with an advanced solid tumor such as melanoma, head and neck, liver or kidney cancer. The receptor chain draws on TRBV30 and TRBJ2-2; TRBD2 fits 9 bases in the junction. Specimen: CD4+ or CD8+ T cells sorted from blood, collected in a trial of the OX40 agonist ivuxolimab. The nucleotide sequence is given as TGTGCCTTTAGCGGGAGTAACACCGGGGAGCTGTTTTTT. Its translation is CAFSGSNTGELFF.